This section outlines one T cell receptor (beta chain) sequence together with its context. The sample is drawn from a study of relationships among human T cell subsets. Trimming took 3 bases from V and 6 from J; bases not matched to a gene: 4. This CDR3 region has 16 residues. Germline V gene lookup returns CDR1 ENHRY and CDR2 SYGVKD. The T cell receptor alpha and beta CDR3 regions were amplified from mRNA by semiquantitative ARM-PCR. ARM-PCR used tagged nested gene-specific primers, then communal superprimers for exponential amplification. TCRdb called the multiplex PCR reads again in MiXCR, with one record for every CDR3 protein. Counted here are 4,500 to 6,000 distinct CDR3 sequences, 78% occurring once; the ten biggest clones make up roughly 30%.

The TCR was taken from a man between 40 and 49 years old in good health. Sequencing was performed on total T cells sorted from blood. This chain joins TRBV10-3 and TRBJ2-3, with 15 bases fitting TRBD2. CDR3 in DNA: TGTGCCATCAGTGATCCGGGGACTAGCGGGGGGGATACGCAGTATTTT. Its protein is CAISDPGTSGGDTQYF.